What follows describes a single T cell receptor (beta chain). The data were obtained in a study of blood T cell repertoires in COVID-19. The CDR3 length is 14 residues. In germline, CDR1 is MGHRA, CDR2 YSYEKL. V lost 1 base, J lost 9 bases, and 13 bases lay in between. Sequencing used immunoSEQ multiplex PCR; TCRdb keeps in-frame clones, though not all of them. Of 140,000 to 150,000 clones listed, 87% are singletons. This chain links TRBV4-1 with TRBJ1-5; a weak D match, TRBD1 (6 bases). This receptor was taken from a woman aged 40 to 50 who had been exposed to COVID-19. The sequencing sample was made of PBMCs or T cells enriched from blood (not recorded which). The CDR3 DNA sequence: TGCGCCAGCAGCCAAGTTCCAGGGGCTCGGCCCCAGCATTTT. Its protein is CASSQVPGARPQHF.